The 25 T cell receptor beta chains given below trace back to one sample, sequenced in a study of blood T cell repertoires in COVID-19. TCRdb's copy holds only in-frame clones and misses some; the assay was immunoSEQ multiplex PCR. The repertoire includes a few hundred thousand clones, around 83% of them detected once, and about 1.2% sits in the top ten. Sample: peripheral blood. The receptors stem from a woman in her fifties or sixties with acute or convalescent COVID-19.

The V and J genes are TRBV5-1 and TRBJ1-1; D not certain. The CDR3 totals 15 residues. Per germline, CDR1 SGHRS and CDR2 YFSETQ. Between the trimmed V and J ends, which lost 2 bases and 1 base, there was a span of 12 bases. CDR3 sequence reads: CASSFGPAGNTEAFF. Written as DNA, the CDR3 is TGCGCCAGCAGCTTCGGGCCCGCGGGGAACACTGAAGCTTTCTTT.

This clone was found many times. The chain uses TRBV6-2 or TRBV6-3 and TRBJ1-1; possible D gene TRBD1, 6 bases. V dropped 5 bases and J dropped 10 bases, with 26 bases sitting between them. Germline lookup yields CDR1 MNHEY and CDR2 SVGEGT. The CDR3 extends over 16 amino acids. The DNA for the CDR3 is TGTGCCAGCAGTCCCATCCTGGCAGGGGCGTCTTCGCGAGCTTTCTTT. This gives the protein CASSPILAGASSRAFF.

A few counts support this clone. CDR3 bases: TGTGCCAGCAGTTTCAGCGGGGAGCTGTTTTTT. This codes for CASSFSGELFF. The chain combines TRBV27 with TRBJ2-2; the D is unclear. This CDR3 region has 11 residues. Trimming cost V 3 bases and J 7 bases, with 3 bases left between them. CDR1 is MNHEY and CDR2 is SMNVEV in the germline V gene (reference sequence).

The chain carries TRBV14 and TRBJ1-2, with D unresolved. The CDR3 runs to 13 residues. With 1 base removed from V and 8 bases from J, the gap between germline ends came to 11 bases. The germline gives CDR1 SGHDN, CDR2 FVKESK. The CDR3 bases are TGTGCCAGCAGCCAAGGCGGAGGGCGAGGCTACACCTTC. It is translated as CASSQGGGRGYTF.

CDR3 protein: CASSYSGNTIYF. The CDR3 DNA reads TGTGCCAGCTCCTACTCTGGAAACACCATATATTTT. The chain has TRBV27 and TRBJ1-3; D call uncertain. CDR1 is MNHEY and CDR2 is SMNVEV in the germline V gene (reference sequence). Between the trimmed V and J ends, which lost 8 bases and 0 bases, there was a span of 5 bases. This CDR3 is 12 amino acids long.

The chain is built from TRBV25-1 and TRBJ1-1; D is perhaps TRBD1 (6 bases). Between the trimmed V and J ends, which lost 6 bases and 3 bases, there was a span of 20 bases. There are 16 residues in the CDR3. The germline gives CDR1 MGHDK, CDR2 SYGVNS. CDR3 in amino acids: CASRATQGHGYTEAFF. The DNA of the CDR3 is TGTGCCAGCAGAGCCACCCAGGGGCATGGGTACACTGAAGCTTTCTTT. Using reference TRBV25-1 and TRBJ1-1 for the parts outside the CDR3, the full variable domain is EADIYQTPRYLVIGTGKKITLECSQTMGHDKMYWYQQDPGMELHLIHYSYGVNSTEKGDLSSESTVSRIRTEHFPLTLESARPSHTSQYLCASRATQGHGYTEAFFGQGTRLTVV.

The chain recombines TRBV7-2 with TRBJ2-2, with a possible D match to TRBD1 (5 bases). CDR1 SGHTA and CDR2 FQGNSA come from the germline V gene. The CDR3 extends over 13 amino acids. The V gene lost 4 bases and the J gene lost 4 bases, with 7 bases spanning the gap. In DNA form, the CDR3 reads TGTGCCAGCAGCTCCGACAGCACCGGGGAGCTGTTTTTT. It is translated as CASSSDSTGELFF.

In its sample, this clone was seen once. The chain uses TRBV7-9 and TRBJ1-5, with unresolved D. V gave up 7 bases and J gave up 6 bases, with 10 bases separating them. The CDR3 sequence is 12 residues long. CDR1 and CDR2 (germline): SEHNR, FQNEAQ (reference sequence). The chain's CDR3 is CASTFGSQPQHF. The CDR3 DNA is TGTGCCAGCACGTTCGGGTCTCAGCCCCAGCATTTT.

This rearrangement joins TRBV5-4 to TRBJ2-3; D uncertain. The germline V gene has CDR1 SGHNT and CDR2 YYREEE (reference sequence). CDR3 length equals 14 residues. Trimming took 4 bases from V and 4 from J, leaving 13 bases between them. The CDR3 spells CASSPLESSDTQYF. The CDR3 bases are TGTGCCAGCAGCCCTCTGGAGAGTTCAGATACGCAGTATTTT. Supplemented by reference TRBV5-4 and TRBJ2-3, the full variable domain reads ETGVTQSPTHLIKTRGQQVTLRCSSQSGHNTVSWYQQALGQGPQFIFQYYREEENGRGNFPPRFSGLQFPNYSSELNVNALELDDSALYLCASSPLESSDTQYFGPGTRLTVL.

The chain carries TRBV15 and TRBJ2-1; D unresolved. V was clipped by 1 base and J by 5 bases, with 6 bases between them. Germline V gene lookup returns CDR1 LNHNV and CDR2 YYDKDF (reference sequence). This CDR3 has 13 residues. CDR3: CATSRAIDNEQFF. CDR3 nucleotide sequence: TGTGCCACCAGCAGAGCTATTGACAATGAGCAGTTCTTC. Drawing the rest from reference TRBV15 and TRBJ2-1, the complete variable domain is DAMVIQNPRYQVTQFGKPVTLSCSQTLNHNVMYWYQQKSSQAPKLLFHYYDKDFNNEADTPDNFQSRRPNTSFCFLDIRSPGLGDTAMYLCATSRAIDNEQFFGPGTRLTVL.

The chain uses TRBV6-5 and TRBJ1-5; D perhaps matches TRBD1 (6 bases). Trimming removed 2 bases from V and 3 bases from J, with 11 bases in between. This CDR3 is 15 amino acids long. Germline V gives CDR1 MNHEY, CDR2 SVGAGI. CDR3 loop: CASSYDGTSNQPQHF. DNA for the CDR3: TGTGCCAGCAGTTACGACGGGACATCCAATCAGCCCCAGCATTTT.

The chain carries TRBV29-1 and TRBJ2-7; 11 nucleotides match TRBD2. Losses at the gene ends were 6 bases for V and 2 bases for J; bases not matched to a gene: 6. Germline CDR1 SQVTM, CDR2 ANQGSEA. The CDR3 length is 14 residues. The CDR3 here is CSVSSGGFTYEQYV. CDR3 nucleotides: TGCAGCGTGTCTAGCGGGGGGTTTACCTACGAGCAGTACGTC.

This chain uses TRBV24-1 with TRBJ2-2, with 9 positions matching TRBD1. Germline trimming cut 4 bases from V and 0 bases from J; bases unmatched to any gene: 8. The germline V gene encodes CDR1 KGHDR and CDR2 SFDVKD. The CDR3 is 18 residues long. This CDR3 reads CATSDPPGQGSNTGELFF. In DNA form, the CDR3 reads TGTGCCACCAGTGACCCCCCGGGACAGGGTTCGAACACCGGGGAGCTGTTTTTT.

The V call is TRBV12-3 or TRBV12-4, the J call TRBJ1-2, with D maybe TRBD1 (5 bases). The length of the CDR3 is 12 residues. V lost 2 bases to trimming and J lost 10 bases, with 11 bases between them. In nucleotides, the CDR3 is TGTGCCAGCAGTTTAAGACAGTGGGCCTACACCTTC. This sequence encodes CASSLRQWAYTF.

The V call is TRBV6-5, the J call TRBJ1-1; TRBD1 matches 8 bases. Germline CDR1 MNHEY, CDR2 SVGAGI. V was pared by 3 bases and J by 7 bases, with 10 bases of the junction left unmatched. CDR3 size: 15 residues. CDR3 protein: CASSYFGTGTSEAFF. CDR3 nucleotide sequence: TGTGCCAGCAGTTATTTCGGGACAGGCACCAGTGAAGCTTTCTTT.

The genes are TRBV5-1 and TRBJ2-5, with TRBD2 identical over 11 bases. Germline CDR1 SGHRS, CDR2 YFSETQ. CDR3 length: 14 residues. Germline trimming cut 5 bases from V and 4 bases from J; bases unmatched to any gene: 4. CDR3 region: CASSPGTSGETQYF. The CDR3 DNA sequence: TGCGCCAGCAGTCCCGGGACTAGCGGAGAGACCCAGTACTTC. Drawing the rest from reference TRBV5-1 and TRBJ2-5, the complete variable domain is KAGVTQTPRYLIKTRGQQVTLSCSPISGHRSVSWYQQTPGQGLQFLFEYFSETQRNKGNFPGRFSGRQFSNSRSEMNVSTLELGDSALYLCASSPGTSGETQYFGPGTRLLVL.

The chain carries TRBV2 and TRBJ1-1; D not resolved. Trimming removed 6 bases at V and 3 bases at J, with 14 bases between. The germline CDR1 and CDR2 sequences are SNHLY and FYNNEI. CDR3 length: 14 residues. In DNA, the CDR3 is TGTGCCAGCAGCAATACACCCTTACACACTGAAGCTTTCTTT. Protein product: CASSNTPLHTEAFF.

This clone was found once. This chain joins TRBV5-4 and TRBJ1-2, with 8 bases identical to TRBD1. CDR3 length equals 14 residues. J was trimmed by 7 bases and V by 4 bases; bases with no gene match: 9. The germline gives CDR1 SGHNT, CDR2 YYREEE (reference sequence). The CDR3 loop reads CASSQDRGMGGYTF. The DNA for the CDR3 is TGTGCCAGCAGCCAAGACAGGGGAATGGGTGGCTACACCTTC.

The chain uses TRBV19 and TRBJ2-1; 8 bases are a match to TRBD1. The ends lost 7 bases at V and 7 bases at J; junction bases unmatched: 15. The CDR3 contains 16 residues. Germline CDR1 is LNHDA and CDR2 is SQIVND (reference sequence). DNA of the CDR3: TGTGCCAGTACGGCTACCGGGACAGGAGGCGTGAATGAGCAGTTCTTC. Amino acid sequence: CASTATGTGGVNEQFF.

The chain carries TRBV7-9 and TRBJ1-2; 12 nucleotides line up with TRBD1. J gave up 7 bases and V 8 bases, and 11 bases lay outside the gene matches. Germline V gene sequence: CDR1 SEHNR, CDR2 FQNEAQ (reference sequence). CDR3 length: 15 residues. The CDR3 DNA is TGTGCCAGCGCGAGCTGGGACAGGGGGCGGGGTGGCTACACCTTC. It is translated as CASASWDRGRGGYTF.

This rearrangement joins TRBV7-8 to TRBJ1-2; weak D call: TRBD1 (5 bases). This CDR3 has 14 amino acids. Germline values: CDR1 SGHVS, CDR2 FQNEAQ. V lost 5 bases and J lost 4, with 14 bases in between. The CDR3 DNA is TGTGCCAGCAGCCCCAGGGAAATATCCTATGGCTACACCTTC. Translated: CASSPREISYGYTF.

For this clone: Here the CDR3 omits its conserved ending phenylalanine or tryptophan, so a read error is the likely source. No DNA is shown, since the ends of the CDR3 on it are uncertain; the CDR3 is the one TCRdb lists. The V and J genes are TRBV7-9 and TRBJ2-3; the listed D gene, TRBD2, was not tested against the DNA. Germline loops: CDR1 SEHNR, CDR2 FQNEAQ (reference sequence). With termini counted, the CDR3 has 14 amino acids. The CDR3 is CASSVGLAGGLGSL.

The chain has TRBV3-1 (or the pseudogene TRBV3-2) and TRBJ1-1; D unclear. The V end was cut by 6 bases, the J end by 0 bases, with 8 bases between. The CDR3 has 13 residues. Germline lookup yields CDR1 LGHDT and CDR2 YNNKEL (reference sequence). The CDR3 spells CASSNTVNTEAFF. The DNA for the CDR3 is TGTGCCAGCAGTAATACAGTGAACACTGAAGCTTTCTTT.

J is TRBJ2-5 and V is TRBV21-1; the table's D gene call, TRBD1, was not cross checked with the DNA. TRBV21-1 is classified as a pseudogene. The CDR3 has 18 amino acids. The CDR3 sequence is CASSKEVVTGGIQETQYF. CDR3 sequence (DNA): TGTGCCAGCAGCAAGGAAGTTGTTACAGGGGGCATTCAAGAGACCCAGTACTTC.

The rearrangement joins TRBV2 to TRBJ2-1, with 7 bases aligning to TRBD2. The V gene end was trimmed by 5 bases and the J gene end by 10 bases; junction bases not matched to a gene: 8. Germline-derived CDR1 and CDR2 are SNHLY and FYNNEI. The CDR3 has 13 residues. Here the CDR3 DNA reads TGTGCCAGCAGTCTTCAGGTCGGGGGGGAGCAGTTCTTC. Translation gives CASSLQVGGEQFF.